A selection of T cell receptor beta chains follows, all from one sample in a study of blood T cell repertoires in COVID-19. TCRdb's copy holds only in-frame clones and misses some; the assay was immunoSEQ multiplex PCR. The sample contains 200,000 to 250,000 clones, roughly 75% of which appear only once. The sequenced sample consisted of peripheral blood. The receptors stem from a woman aged 70-85 years with acute or convalescent COVID-19. CDR3s include the opening cysteine and the closing phenylalanine or tryptophan. Fields, in order: J gene, V gene, D gene, CDR3 protein. The D gene is left open where the match is weak.

J gene: TRBJ2-7
V gene: TRBV5-1
D gene: NA
CDR3 protein: CASSLGASLAYEQYF

J gene: TRBJ2-7
V gene: TRBV5-1
D gene: NA
CDR3 protein: CASSLVGLANHEQYF

J gene: TRBJ2-3
V gene: TRBV11-3
D gene: TRBD2
CDR3 protein: CASSARPGTSGYTDTQYF

J gene: TRBJ2-5
V gene: TRBV5-1
D gene: TRBD2
CDR3 protein: CASSSPGLAGRETQYF

J gene: TRBJ2-5
V gene: TRBV5-1
D gene: NA
CDR3 protein: CASSWEIGGETQYF

J gene: TRBJ1-5
V gene: TRBV6-2/TRBV6-3
D gene: NA
CDR3 protein: CASSSDWVGGQPQHF

J gene: TRBJ2-3
V gene: TRBV11-2
D gene: TRBD2
CDR3 protein: CASSLGTREGLATQYF

J gene: TRBJ2-3
V gene: TRBV2
D gene: TRBD2
CDR3 protein: CASRGTSGDTDTQYF

J gene: TRBJ2-1
V gene: TRBV19
D gene: NA
CDR3 protein: CASSPLLRSAQFF

J gene: TRBJ2-2
V gene: TRBV9
D gene: TRBD1
CDR3 protein: CASRPTGYGELFF

J gene: TRBJ2-7
V gene: TRBV15
D gene: TRBD2
CDR3 protein: CATSRGGSSYEQYF

J gene: TRBJ2-3
V gene: TRBV5-1
D gene: TRBD2
CDR3 protein: CASSLEGSGSSPDTQYF

J gene: TRBJ1-5
V gene: TRBV3-1/TRBV3-2
D gene: NA
CDR3 protein: CASSPTGPSNQPQHF

J gene: TRBJ1-2
V gene: TRBV15
D gene: NA
CDR3 protein: CATSRDYGGTNYGYTF

J gene: TRBJ2-3
V gene: TRBV3-1/TRBV3-2
D gene: TRBD1
CDR3 protein: CASSQRQGARTDTQYF